This entry features one T cell receptor (beta chain) sequence. This sample is drawn from a study of blood T cell repertoires in COVID-19. Only in-frame clones appear in the TCRdb table, and some are missing; sequencing was by immunoSEQ multiplex PCR. This table has tens of thousands of clones, 80% appearing once. This TCR came from a woman over 75 with active or convalescent COVID-19. Sequenced input: peripheral blood.

Here the CDR3 reads CASGRGQLNYGYTF. The CDR3 DNA reads as TGTGCCAGCGGCCGAGGACAGTTAAACTATGGCTACACCTTC. The V call is TRBV6-5, the J call TRBJ1-2, with a possible D match to TRBD1 (6 bases). The CDR3 is made up of 14 amino acids. With 8 bases removed from V and 2 bases from J, the gap between germline ends came to 15 bases. The germline V gene encodes CDR1 MNHEY and CDR2 SVGAGI.